The 5 T cell receptor beta chains below come from one sample, sequenced in a study of response to subunit inactivated influenza vaccine. TCRdb fed the RT-PCR reads into MiXCR, producing one record per CDR3 protein. This repertoire shows roughly 290,000 distinct CDR3 sequences, roughly a fifth found once; its top ten account for roughly 10%. Sequencing was performed on PBMCs from blood, taken less than 22 months after vaccination. The receptors come from a man between 50 and 75 years old who received an inactivated influenza vaccine.

This clonotype was found a few times. The CDR3 DNA reads TGTGCCAGCTCATCAGTACATGGCTACACCTTC. Translated: CASSSVHGYTF. This rearrangement joins TRBV6-5 to TRBJ1-2; D is ambiguous. V gave up 8 bases and J gave up 6 bases, with 10 bases separating them. CDR3 length equals 11 residues. Germline V gene lookup returns CDR1 MNHEY and CDR2 SVGAGI.

This clonotype was picked up many times. V is TRBV11-2 and J is TRBJ1-2; 8 nucleotides line up with TRBD1. Per the germline V gene, CDR1 is SGHAT and CDR2 is FQNNGV. This CDR3 comprises 15 residues. V shed 5 bases, J shed 7 bases, and the junction held 12 bases outside the gene matches. CDR3 sequence: CASSPSRTGLGGYTF. The CDR3 bases are TGTGCCAGCAGCCCCAGCAGGACAGGGTTGGGTGGCTACACCTTC. Filled out from reference TRBV11-2 and TRBJ1-2, the complete variable domain reads EAGVAQSPRYKIIEKRQSVAFWCNPISGHATLYWYQQILGQGPKLLIQFQNNGVVDDSQLPKDRFSAERLKGVDSTLKIQPAKLEDSAVYLCASSPSRTGLGGYTFGSGTRLTVV.

V is TRBV6-5 and J is TRBJ1-1; TRBD1 agrees at 7 bases. V shed 4 bases and J 1 base; nucleotides not matched to a gene: 6. This CDR3 is built from 15 residues. Germline CDR1 is MNHEY and CDR2 is SVGAGI. The CDR3 loop reads CASSSGQRKNTEAFF. CDR3 DNA sequence: TGTGCCAGCAGTTCGGGACAGAGGAAGAACACTGAAGCTTTCTTT.

V gene TRBV18 combines with J gene TRBJ1-1; 7 bases line up with TRBD1. The germline V gene encodes CDR1 KGHSH and CDR2 LQKENI. J was trimmed by 4 bases and V by 3 bases; bases with no gene match: 8. The CDR3 has 15 amino acids. This CDR3 reads CASSPEARQGTEAFF. As DNA, the CDR3 is TGTGCCAGCTCACCGGAAGCTCGACAGGGCACTGAAGCTTTCTTT.

This clonotype came up many times. The gene calls are TRBV2 and TRBJ1-5; a possible D gene is TRBD1 (5 bases). The CDR3 covers 16 residues. V lost 1 base to trimming and J lost 2 bases, with 12 bases between them. Germline lookup yields CDR1 SNHLY and CDR2 FYNNEI. CDR3 sequence: CASSEGVRAGNQPQHF. The CDR3 DNA reads TGTGCCAGCAGTGAAGGGGTCAGGGCAGGCAATCAGCCCCAGCATTTT.